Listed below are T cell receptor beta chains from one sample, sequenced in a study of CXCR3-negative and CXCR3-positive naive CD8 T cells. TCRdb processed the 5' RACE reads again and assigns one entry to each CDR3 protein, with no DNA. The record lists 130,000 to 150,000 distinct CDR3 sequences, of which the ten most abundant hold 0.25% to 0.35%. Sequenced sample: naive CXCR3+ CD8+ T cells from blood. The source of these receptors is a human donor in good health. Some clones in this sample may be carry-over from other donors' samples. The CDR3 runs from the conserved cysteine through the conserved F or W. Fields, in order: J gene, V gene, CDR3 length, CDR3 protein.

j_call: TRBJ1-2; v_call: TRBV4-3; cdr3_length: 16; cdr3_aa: CASSQETGKKEDGYTF
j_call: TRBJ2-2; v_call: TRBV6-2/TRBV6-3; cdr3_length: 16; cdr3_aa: CASSSLGALGPGELFF
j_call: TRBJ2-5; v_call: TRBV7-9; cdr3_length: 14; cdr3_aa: CASSFGGDQETQYF
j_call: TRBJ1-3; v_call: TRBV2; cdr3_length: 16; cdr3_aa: CASSEGQARSGNTIYF
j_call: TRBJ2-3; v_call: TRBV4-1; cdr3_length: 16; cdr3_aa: CASSHPGLAGEDTQYF
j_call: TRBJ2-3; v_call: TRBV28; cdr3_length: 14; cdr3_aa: CASSSVSGKDTQYF
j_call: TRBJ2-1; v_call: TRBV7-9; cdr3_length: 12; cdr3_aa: CASSLAHNEQFF
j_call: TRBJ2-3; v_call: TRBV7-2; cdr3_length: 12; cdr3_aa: CASSFVGDTQYF
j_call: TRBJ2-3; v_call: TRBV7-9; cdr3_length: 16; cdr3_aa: CASRSLLAAPEDTQYF
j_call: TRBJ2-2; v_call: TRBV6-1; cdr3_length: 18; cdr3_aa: CASSEAVTNFANTGELFF
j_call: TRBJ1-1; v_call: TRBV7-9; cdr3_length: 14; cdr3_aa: CASSLEGLLSEAFF
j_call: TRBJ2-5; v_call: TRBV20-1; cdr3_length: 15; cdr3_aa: CSGALSGRALETQYF
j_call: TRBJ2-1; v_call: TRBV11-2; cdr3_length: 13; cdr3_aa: CASSLAGAHEQFF
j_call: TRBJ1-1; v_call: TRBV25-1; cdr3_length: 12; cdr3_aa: CASQLGNTEAFF
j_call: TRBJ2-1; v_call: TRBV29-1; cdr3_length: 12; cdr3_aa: CSVEQVDNKQFF
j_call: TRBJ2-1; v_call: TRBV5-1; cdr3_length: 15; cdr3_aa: CASSVTGSFYNEQFF
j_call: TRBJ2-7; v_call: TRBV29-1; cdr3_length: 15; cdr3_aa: CSVETGRGDSYEQYF
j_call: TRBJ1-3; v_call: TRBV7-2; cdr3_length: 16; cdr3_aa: CASSFGGPISGNTIYF
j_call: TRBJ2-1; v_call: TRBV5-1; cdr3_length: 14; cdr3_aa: CASSLEGADNEQFF
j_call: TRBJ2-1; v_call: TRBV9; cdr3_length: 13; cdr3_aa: CASSVTGGNEQFF
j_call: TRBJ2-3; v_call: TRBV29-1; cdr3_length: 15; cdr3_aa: CSVDRQGPSTDTQYF
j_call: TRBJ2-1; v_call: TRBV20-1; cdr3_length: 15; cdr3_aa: CSAREIGLEYNEQFF
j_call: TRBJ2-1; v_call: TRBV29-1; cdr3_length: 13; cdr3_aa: CSVEGLSYNEQFF
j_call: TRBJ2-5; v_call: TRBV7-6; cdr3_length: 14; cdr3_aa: CASSFRGVQETQYF
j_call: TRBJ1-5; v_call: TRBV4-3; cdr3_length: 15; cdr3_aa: CASSMDRYSNQPQHF
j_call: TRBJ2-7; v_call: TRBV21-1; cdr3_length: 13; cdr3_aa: CASTPEGVGEQYF
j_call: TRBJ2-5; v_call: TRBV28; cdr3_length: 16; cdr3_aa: CASSVRLGARQETQYF
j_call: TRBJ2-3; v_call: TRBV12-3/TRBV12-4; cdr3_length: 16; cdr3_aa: CASSRWDREIPDTQYF